This record looks at one T cell receptor (beta chain) sequence and its context. The target antigen is unknown. V lost 0 bases and J 3 bases, leaving 6 bases between the germline ends. Germline CDR1 SGDLS, CDR2 YYNGEE. The CDR3 is 13 amino acids. Method: immunoSEQ multiplex PCR; TCRdb's copy keeps in-frame clones and lacks some. Of 110,000 or so clones in the sample, under 97% were seen once. The data derive from a study of cytomegalovirus exposure and HLA in healthy donors. Findings and caveats of the study: Researchers reported that a few CMV-associated chains were confirmed in vitro as CMV antigen-specific.

The rearrangement links TRBV9 to TRBJ1-1; the D is unclear. The sequencing sample was made of PBMCs. This receptor was obtained from a woman younger than 35 in good health and CMV-seronegative. CDR3 coding DNA: TGTGCCAGCAGCGTAGGCGGGGACACTGAAGCTTTCTTT. It is translated as CASSVGGDTEAFF.